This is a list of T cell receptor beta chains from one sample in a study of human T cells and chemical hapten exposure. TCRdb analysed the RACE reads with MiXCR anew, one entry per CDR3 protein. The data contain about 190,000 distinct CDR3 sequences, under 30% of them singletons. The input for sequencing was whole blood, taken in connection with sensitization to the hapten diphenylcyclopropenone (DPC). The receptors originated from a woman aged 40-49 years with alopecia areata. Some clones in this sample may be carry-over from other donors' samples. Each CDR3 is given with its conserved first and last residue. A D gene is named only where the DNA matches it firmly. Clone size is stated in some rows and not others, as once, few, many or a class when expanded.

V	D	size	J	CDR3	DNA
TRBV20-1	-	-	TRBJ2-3	CSAWSTDTQYF	TGCAGTGCCTGGAGCACAGATACGCAGTATTTT
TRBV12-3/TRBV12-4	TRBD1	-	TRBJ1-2	CASSGDSYGYTF	TGTGCCAGCAGTGGGGACAGCTATGGCTACACCTTC
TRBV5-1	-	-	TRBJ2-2	CASSLSGGGQPNTGELFF	TGCGCCAGCAGCCTCTCCGGTGGAGGACAGCCGAACACCGGGGAGCTGTTTTTT
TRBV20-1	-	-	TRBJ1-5	CSAKGNGRQPQHF	TGCAGTGCTAAAGGAAACGGACGTCAGCCCCAGCATTTT
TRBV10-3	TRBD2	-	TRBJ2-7	CAISGGAGSYEQYF	TGTGCCATCAGCGGGGGGGCAGGCTCCTACGAGCAGTACTTC
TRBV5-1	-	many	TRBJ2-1	CASSIPGSPPYNEQFF	TGCGCCAGCTCCATACCGGGCTCCCCGCCGTACAATGAGCAGTTCTTC
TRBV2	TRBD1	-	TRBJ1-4	CASSGTQQGGKLFF	TGTGCCAGCAGTGGGACACAACAGGGGGGGAAACTGTTTTTT
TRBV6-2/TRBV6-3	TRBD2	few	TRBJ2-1	CASSTGPIRTSGFDYNEQFF	TGTGCCAGCAGTACGGGTCCGATTCGGACTAGCGGGTTCGACTACAATGAGCAGTTCTTC
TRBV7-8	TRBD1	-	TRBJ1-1	CASSSRAGQVGTEAFF	TGTGCCAGCAGCTCCCGAGCGGGACAGGTGGGGACTGAAGCTTTCTTT
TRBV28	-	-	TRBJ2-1	CASSLDSRKGHEQFF	TGTGCCAGCAGTCTTGATAGCCGAAAGGGGCATGAGCAGTTCTTC
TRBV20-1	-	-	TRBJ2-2	CSARPDWSTGELFF	TGCAGTGCTAGGCCCGACTGGAGCACCGGGGAGCTGTTTTTT
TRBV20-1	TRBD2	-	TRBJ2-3	CSARAGTSFPDTQYF	TGCAGTGCTAGAGCCGGGACTAGCTTCCCAGATACGCAGTATTTT
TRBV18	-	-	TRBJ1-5	CAGSPNRANQPQHF	TGTGCCGGCTCACCAAACAGGGCGAATCAGCCCCAGCATTTT
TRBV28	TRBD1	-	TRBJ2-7	CASIRQGRPYEQYF	TGTGCCAGTATTAGACAGGGGAGGCCCTACGAGCAGTACTTC
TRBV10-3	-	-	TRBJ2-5	CATKNPQETQYF	TGTGCCACCAAGAACCCGCAAGAGACCCAGTACTTC
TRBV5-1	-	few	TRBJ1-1	CASSLDLNTEAFF	TGCGCCAGCAGCTTGGACCTGAACACTGAAGCTTTCTTT
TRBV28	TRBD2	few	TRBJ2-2	CATPSGTGELFF	TGTGCCACCCCTAGCGGGACCGGGGAGCTGTTTTTT
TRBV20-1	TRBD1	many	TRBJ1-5	CSARAGTANQPQHF	TGCAGTGCTAGAGCTGGGACAGCTAATCAGCCCCAGCATTTT
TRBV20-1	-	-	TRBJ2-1	CSARISRDIYNEQFF	TGCAGTGCTAGGATCAGCCGGGACATTTACAATGAGCAGTTCTTC
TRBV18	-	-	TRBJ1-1	CASSPPVWSEAFF	TGTGCCAGCTCACCACCGGTATGGTCTGAAGCTTTCTTT
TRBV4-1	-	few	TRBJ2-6	CASSYERSGANVLTF	TGCGCCAGCAGCTATGAGCGTTCCGGGGCCAACGTCCTGACTTTC
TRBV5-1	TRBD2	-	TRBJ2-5	CASSLGSSGSQETQYF	TGCGCCAGCAGCTTGGGGTCTAGCGGGAGCCAAGAGACCCAGTACTTC
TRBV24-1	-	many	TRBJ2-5	CATSGGGGETQYF	TGTGCCACCAGTGGAGGGGGAGGAGAGACCCAGTACTTC
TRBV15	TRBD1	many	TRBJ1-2	CATSRAGTGVNYGYTF	TGTGCCACCAGCAGAGCCGGGACAGGGGTAAACTATGGCTACACCTTC
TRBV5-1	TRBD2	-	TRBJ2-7	CASSFAPGTSGMYEQYF	TGCGCCAGCAGCTTTGCCCCCGGGACTAGCGGGATGTACGAGCAGTACTTC
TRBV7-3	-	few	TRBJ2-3	CASSLTSLGTDTQYF	TGTGCCAGCAGCTTAACGTCCCTCGGCACAGATACGCAGTATTTT
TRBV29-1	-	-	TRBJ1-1	CSVDNGGGTEAFF	TGCAGCGTTGATAACGGGGGAGGCACTGAAGCTTTCTTT
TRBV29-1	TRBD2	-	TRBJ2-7	CSAAGLAGGYEQYF	TGCAGCGCGGCAGGTCTAGCGGGGGGCTACGAGCAGTACTTC
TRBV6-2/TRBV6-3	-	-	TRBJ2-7	CASSYRSERPYEQYF	TGTGCCAGCAGTTATAGGTCAGAGAGACCCTACGAGCAGTACTTC
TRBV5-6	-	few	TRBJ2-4	CASTGQPKNIQYF	TGTGCCAGCACTGGACAGCCCAAAAACATTCAGTACTTC
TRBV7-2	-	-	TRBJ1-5	CASSRGVNSNQPQHF	TGTGCCAGCAGTCGGGGAGTAAATAGCAATCAGCCCCAGCATTTT
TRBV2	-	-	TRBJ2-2	CASSALTGELFF	TGTGCCAGCAGCGCCTTAACCGGGGAGCTGTTTTTT